These 21 T cell receptor beta chains originate from one sample sequenced in a study of Ad26.COV2.S vaccination and SARS-CoV-2 variants. Profiling relied on immunoSEQ multiplex PCR, and the TCRdb table lists in-frame clones only, not all of them. The profile covers around 250,000 clones, with around nine tenths appearing a single time and under 3% taken by the ten largest. Documented treatment: some 20 received Ad26.COV2.S at low or high dose, single or two shots; five or six received placebo; per-sample allocation not given. Sampling took place 63 days after the first vaccine or placebo injection. Specimen: peripheral blood, collected in a trial of Ad26.COV2.S vaccine versus placebo. The receptor source for this set is a person between 18 and 60 years old who received the Ad26.COV2.S COVID-19 vaccine or a placebo.

The V call is TRBV18, the J call TRBJ2-5; TRBD1 matches at 7 bases. The germline V gene encodes CDR1 KGHSH and CDR2 LQKENI. The CDR3 totals 14 residues. V shed 3 bases and J 5 bases; nucleotides not matched to a gene: 6. CDR3 region: CASSPQGVPETQYF. CDR3 in DNA: TGTGCCAGCTCACCTCAGGGGGTCCCCGAGACCCAGTACTTC.

V usage is TRBV29-1 and J usage is TRBJ1-2; unclear D gene. Germline V gene sequence: CDR1 SQVTM, CDR2 ANQGSEA. Trimming removed 6 bases from V and 0 bases from J, with 11 bases in between. This CDR3 region has 13 residues. The CDR3 region is CSVDFVSNYGYTF. CDR3 DNA: TGCAGCGTGGATTTCGTTTCTAACTATGGCTACACCTTC. The entire variable domain, with the rest obtained from reference TRBV29-1 and TRBJ1-2, is as follows: SAVISQKPSRDICQRGTSLTIQCQVDSQVTMMFWYRQQPGQSLTLIATANQGSEATYESGFVIDKFPISRPNLTFSTLTVSNMSPEDSSIYLCSVDFVSNYGYTFGSGTRLTVV.

This sequence joins TRBV13 and TRBJ1-2; the D gene is possibly TRBD1 (5 bases). Trimming stripped 1 base from V and 7 bases from J, with 13 bases between. The CDR3 covers 14 residues. Germline V gives CDR1 PRHDT, CDR2 FYEKMQ (reference sequence). Here the CDR3 DNA reads TGTGCCAGCAGCTTAGTTGAACTCGGGGGTGGCTACACCTTC. It translates to CASSLVELGGGYTF.

The chain combines TRBV5-1 with TRBJ1-2, with a tentative D call TRBD1 (5 bases). V was cut by 4 bases and J by 4 bases, with 11 bases left in between. Germline CDR1 and CDR2: SGHRS and YFSETQ. The CDR3 contains 13 residues. The CDR3, as DNA: TGCGCCAGCAGCCCGGGACGGAGCTATGGCTACACCTTC. Translated, it gives CASSPGRSYGYTF.

The CDR3 is CASSQDMSIGETQYF. CDR3 bases: TGTGCCAGCAGCCAAGATATGTCAATCGGGGAGACCCAGTACTTC. The chain couples TRBV4-2 to TRBJ2-5; no reliable D call. The V end lost 0 bases, the J end lost 5 bases, and 13 bases lay between the germline ends. Germline V CDR1 and CDR2: LGHNA, YNFKEQ. CDR3 length: 15 residues.

The chain uses TRBV7-2 and TRBJ2-1; TRBD2 agrees at 11 bases. V gave up 3 bases and J gave up 6 bases; unmatched junction bases: 4. The CDR3 is 15 amino acids. In germline, CDR1 is SGHTA, CDR2 FQGNSA. The CDR3 DNA follows: TGTGCCAGCAGCTTTAGCGGGAGGGCGGTCAATGAGCAGTTCTTC. Its translation is CASSFSGRAVNEQFF.

The chain is built from TRBV6-5 and TRBJ1-5; weak D call: TRBD1 (5 bases). Trimming left V 2 bases short and J 0 bases short, with 8 bases between. CDR1 MNHEY and CDR2 SVGAGI come from the germline V gene. The CDR3 is 15 residues long. This CDR3 is CASSYGQGSNQPQHF. In DNA form, the CDR3 reads TGTGCCAGCAGTTACGGGCAGGGTAGCAATCAGCCCCAGCATTTT.

This sequence joins TRBV7-6 and TRBJ1-5; D gene uncertain. In germline, CDR1 is SGHVS, CDR2 FNYEAQ. Trimming pared 1 base from V and 4 bases from J, leaving 8 bases between. The CDR3 contains 14 residues. In DNA, the CDR3 is TGTGCCAGCAGCTTAGTCGGGGAAAATCAGCCCCAGCATTTT. It is translated as CASSLVGENQPQHF. Supplemented by reference TRBV7-6 and TRBJ1-5, the full variable domain reads GAGVSQSPRYKVTKRGQDVALRCDPISGHVSLYWYRQALGQGPEFLTYFNYEAQQDKSGLPNDRFSAERPEGSISTLTIQRTEQRDSAMYRCASSLVGENQPQHFGDGTRLSIL.

The chain recombines TRBV9 with TRBJ2-5; TRBD1 aligns across 8 bases. This CDR3 spans 14 amino acids. V was pared by 0 bases and J by 5 bases, with 3 bases of the junction left unmatched. The germline CDR1 and CDR2 sequences are SGDLS and YYNGEE. The CDR3 nucleotides read TGTGCCAGCAGCGTAGGACAGGGGTTGGAGACCCAGTACTTC. Amino acids: CASSVGQGLETQYF.

This sequence joins TRBV30 and TRBJ1-2, with a tentative D call TRBD1 (5 bases). Germline-derived CDR1 and CDR2 are GTSNPN and SVGIG (reference sequence). CDR3 length: 14 amino acids. V dropped 1 base and J dropped 6 bases, with 15 bases sitting between them. CDR3 loop: CAWSAGLRANGYTF. The CDR3 coding sequence is TGTGCCTGGAGTGCGGGACTTAGGGCGAATGGCTACACCTTC.

This chain links TRBV19 with TRBJ1-5; D not certain. Trimming left V 8 bases short and J 8 bases short, with 16 bases between. Germline V gives CDR1 LNHDA, CDR2 SQIVND (reference sequence). This CDR3 is 13 amino acids long. CDR3 in amino acids: CASHDSPDEPQHF. The CDR3 nucleotides read TGTGCCAGTCATGACTCCCCGGATGAGCCCCAGCATTTT.

The chain couples TRBV19 to TRBJ2-3; D uncertain. Germline V gives CDR1 LNHDA, CDR2 SQIVND (reference sequence). The CDR3 covers 12 residues. V gave up 7 bases and J gave up 7 bases, with 12 bases separating them. The CDR3 sequence is CASNPGGNTQYF. CDR3 bases: TGTGCCAGTAACCCAGGTGGGAATACGCAGTATTTT.

The rearrangement uses TRBV11-2 and TRBJ2-3; D is possibly TRBD2 (5 bases). This CDR3 is 14 amino acids long. CDR1 SGHAT and CDR2 FQNNGV come from the germline V gene. V was clipped by 7 bases and J by 0 bases, with 11 bases between them. The CDR3 region has the DNA TGTGCCAGCATGACGGGGAGCAGCACAGATACGCAGTATTTT. Translated: CASMTGSSTDTQYF.

The rearrangement uses TRBV18 and TRBJ2-1; TRBD2 is a possible D gene (5 bases). This CDR3 spans 13 amino acids. V gave up 5 bases and J gave up 5 bases, with 10 bases separating them. Germline V lookup: CDR1 KGHSH, CDR2 LQKENI. The CDR3 bases are TGTGCCAGCTCAGCGGCGGGTCACAATGAGCAGTTCTTC. Translation gives CASSAAGHNEQFF. Supplemented by reference TRBV18 and TRBJ2-1, the full variable domain reads NAGVMQNPRHLVRRRGQEARLRCSPMKGHSHVYWYRQLPEEGLKFMVYLQKENIIDESGMPKERFSAEFPKEGPSILRIQQVVRGDSAAYFCASSAAGHNEQFFGPGTRLTVL.

The chain uses TRBV7-3 and TRBJ2-3, with D possibly matching TRBD1 (6 bases). The CDR3 sequence is 14 residues long. Per germline, CDR1 SGHTA and CDR2 FQGTGA. V was cut by 5 bases and J by 4 bases, with 13 bases left in between. CDR3 in DNA: TGTGCCAGCAGCCCTGGGACATCGGCAGATACGCAGTATTTT. Residues: CASSPGTSADTQYF.

The rearrangement joins TRBV6-2 or TRBV6-3 to TRBJ2-2; D is uncertain. The germline CDR1 and CDR2 sequences are MNHEY and SVGEGT. The CDR3 loop spans 12 amino acids. V gave up 3 bases and J gave up 4 bases, with 3 bases separating them. The CDR3 bases are TGTGCCAGCAGTTATACCACCGGGGAGCTGTTTTTT. This sequence encodes CASSYTTGELFF.

The V call is TRBV7-2, the J call TRBJ2-1; D could derive from TRBD1 or TRBD2 (5 bases each). V was shortened by 2 bases and J by 7 bases, with 15 bases between the two germline ends. Looked up from germline, CDR1 is SGHTA and CDR2 is FQGNSA. There are 15 residues in the CDR3. The CDR3, as DNA: TGTGCCAGCAGCTTAAAGTCAGGGAGTTCGAATGAGCAGTTCTTC. Amino acid sequence: CASSLKSGSSNEQFF.

This clone was observed a handful of times. The J gene is TRBJ1-3, the V gene TRBV28; D unresolved. The ends were cut back, 2 bases at V and 4 bases at J, with 15 bases in the middle. The CDR3 extends over 16 amino acids. Germline V gene sequence: CDR1 MDHEN, CDR2 SYDVKM. The CDR3 DNA reads as TGTGCCAGCAGTTTAACCGGCGGGCTAGGAGGAAACACCATATATTTT. It yields the protein CASSLTGGLGGNTIYF.

This clone was seen at least ten times. The rearrangement links TRBV7-8 to TRBJ1-1; the D gene is possibly TRBD1 (6 bases). V lost 11 bases, J lost 1 base, and 17 bases lay in between. CDR3 length: 14 amino acids. CDR1 SGHVS and CDR2 FQNEAQ come from the germline V gene. The CDR3 region has the DNA TGTGCCGGAGGGGGGGACGGACCGAACACTGAAGCTTTCTTT. It is translated as CAGGGDGPNTEAFF.

CDR3 sequence: CAIRDSSANNEQFF. The DNA for the CDR3 is TGTGCCATCAGGGATTCTAGCGCCAACAATGAGCAGTTCTTC. This chain joins TRBV10-3 and TRBJ2-1, with D possibly matching TRBD2 (6 bases). Per the germline V gene, CDR1 is ENHRY and CDR2 is SYGVKD. The CDR3 loop spans 14 amino acids. Trimming cost V 6 bases and J 5 bases, with 14 bases left between them.

The chain has TRBV5-6 and TRBJ1-1, with a weak D call TRBD1 (6 bases). The CDR3 spans 15 residues. V was pared by 0 bases and J by 1 base, with 10 bases between. Germline-derived CDR1 and CDR2 are SGHDT and YYEEEE. The DNA for the CDR3 is TGTGCCAGCAGCTTGGGGGGACATACGAACACTGAAGCTTTCTTT. As protein: CASSLGGHTNTEAFF.